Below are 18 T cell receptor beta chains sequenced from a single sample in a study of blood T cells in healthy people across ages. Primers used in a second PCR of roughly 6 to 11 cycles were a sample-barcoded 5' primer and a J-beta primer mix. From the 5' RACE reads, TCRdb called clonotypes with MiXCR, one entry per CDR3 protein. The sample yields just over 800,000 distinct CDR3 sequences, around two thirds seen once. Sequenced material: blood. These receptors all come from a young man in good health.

Here the CDR3 DNA reads TGCAGTGCTAGAGATCCTAACGGGGGGGCCGGAGAGACCCAGTACTTC. The encoded protein is CSARDPNGGAGETQYF. The V and J genes are TRBV20-1 and TRBJ2-5; 8 bases align to TRBD2. CDR3 length: 16 residues. The germline gives CDR1 DFQATT, CDR2 SNEGSKA (reference sequence). V lost 0 bases to trimming and J lost 4 bases; unmatched junction nucleotides: 10.

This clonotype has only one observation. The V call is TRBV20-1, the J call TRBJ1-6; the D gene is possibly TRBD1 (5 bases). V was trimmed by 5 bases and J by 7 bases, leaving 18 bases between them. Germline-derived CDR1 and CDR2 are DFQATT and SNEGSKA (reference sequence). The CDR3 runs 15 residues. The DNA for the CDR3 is TGCAGTGCTTCTTTACCGGGACGTCTAAATTCACCCCTCCACTTT. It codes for CSASLPGRLNSPLHF.

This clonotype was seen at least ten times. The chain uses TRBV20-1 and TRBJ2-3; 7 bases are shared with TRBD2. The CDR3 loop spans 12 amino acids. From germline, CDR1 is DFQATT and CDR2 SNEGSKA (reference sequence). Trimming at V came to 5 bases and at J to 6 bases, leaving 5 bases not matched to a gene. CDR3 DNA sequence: TGCAGTGCTGGACGGGGGGAGGATACGCAGTATTTT. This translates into CSAGRGEDTQYF.

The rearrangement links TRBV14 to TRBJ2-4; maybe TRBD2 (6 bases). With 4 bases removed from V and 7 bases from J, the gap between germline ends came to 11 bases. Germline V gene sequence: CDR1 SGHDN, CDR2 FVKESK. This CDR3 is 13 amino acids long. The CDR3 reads CASSPTRSNIQYF. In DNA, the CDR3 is TGTGCCAGCAGCCCGACTAGGTCGAACATTCAGTACTTC.

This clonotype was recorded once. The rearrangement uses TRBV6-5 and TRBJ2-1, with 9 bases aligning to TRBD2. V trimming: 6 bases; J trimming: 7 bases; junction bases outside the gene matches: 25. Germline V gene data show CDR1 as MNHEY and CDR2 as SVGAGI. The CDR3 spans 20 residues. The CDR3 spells CASRSSFRTIAGDPRNEQFF. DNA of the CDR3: TGTGCCAGCAGATCCTCCTTCCGGACCATAGCGGGGGACCCCAGGAATGAGCAGTTCTTC.

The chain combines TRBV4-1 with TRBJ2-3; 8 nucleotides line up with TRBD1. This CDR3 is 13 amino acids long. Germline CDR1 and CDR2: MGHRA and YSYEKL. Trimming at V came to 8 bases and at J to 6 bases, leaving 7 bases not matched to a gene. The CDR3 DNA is TGCGCCAGCGGCGACAGGGGAATGGATACGCAGTATTTT. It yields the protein CASGDRGMDTQYF.

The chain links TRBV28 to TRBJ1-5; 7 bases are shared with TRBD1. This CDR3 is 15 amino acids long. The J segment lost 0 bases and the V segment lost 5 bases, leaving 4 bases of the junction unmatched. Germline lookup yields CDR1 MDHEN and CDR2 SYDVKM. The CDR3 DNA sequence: TGTGCCAGCAGTAAGACAGGGTATAGCAATCAGCCCCAGCATTTT. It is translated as CASSKTGYSNQPQHF.

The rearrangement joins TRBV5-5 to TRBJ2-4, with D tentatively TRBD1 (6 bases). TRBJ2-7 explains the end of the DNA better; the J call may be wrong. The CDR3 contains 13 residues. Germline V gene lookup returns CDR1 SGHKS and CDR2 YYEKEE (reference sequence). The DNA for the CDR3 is TGTGCCAGCAGCCACGGACAGAACTACGAGCAGTACTTC. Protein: CASSHGQNYEQYF.

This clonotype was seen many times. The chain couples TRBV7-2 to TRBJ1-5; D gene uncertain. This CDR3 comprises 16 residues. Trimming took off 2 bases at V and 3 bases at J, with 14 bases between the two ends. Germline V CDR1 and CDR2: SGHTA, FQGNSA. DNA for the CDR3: TGTGCCAGCAGCTTAATTGGTAGGCCTAACAATCAGCCCCAGCATTTT. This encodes CASSLIGRPNNQPQHF.

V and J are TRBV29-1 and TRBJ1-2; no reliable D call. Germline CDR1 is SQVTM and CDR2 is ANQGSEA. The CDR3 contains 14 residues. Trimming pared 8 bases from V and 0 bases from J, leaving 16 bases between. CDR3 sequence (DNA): TGCAGCTCCTGGGCGACAAGCTCTAACTATGGCTACACCTTC. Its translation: CSSWATSSNYGYTF.

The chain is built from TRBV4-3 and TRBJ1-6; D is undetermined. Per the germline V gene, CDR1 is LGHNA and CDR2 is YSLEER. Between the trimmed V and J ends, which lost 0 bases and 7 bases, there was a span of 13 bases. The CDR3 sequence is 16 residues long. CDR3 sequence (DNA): TGCGCCAGCAGCCAAGAGGGCATGCAGGAGAATTCACCCCTCCACTTT. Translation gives CASSQEGMQENSPLHF.

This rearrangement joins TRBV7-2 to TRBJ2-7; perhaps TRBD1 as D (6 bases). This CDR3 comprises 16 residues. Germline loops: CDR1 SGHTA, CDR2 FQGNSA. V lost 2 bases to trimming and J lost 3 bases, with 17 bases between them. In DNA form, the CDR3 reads TGTGCCAGCAGCTTACGGGGTGGGGGCCTCCTCTACGAGCAGTACTTC. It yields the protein CASSLRGGGLLYEQYF. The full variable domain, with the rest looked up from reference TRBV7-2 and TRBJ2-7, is GAGVSQSPSNKVTEKGKDVELRCDPISGHTALYWYRQSLGQGLEFLIYFQGNSAPDKSGLPSDRFSAERTGGSVSTLTIQRTQQEDSAVYLCASSLRGGGLLYEQYFGPGTRLTVT.

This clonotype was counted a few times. The CDR3 protein is CASSAGRDYEQYF. CDR3 DNA: TGTGCCAGTAGTGCCGGACGAGACTACGAGCAGTACTTC. J is TRBJ2-7 and V is TRBV19; D is undetermined. V shed 5 bases and J shed 3 bases, with 11 bases lying between them. Per germline, CDR1 LNHDA and CDR2 SQIVND (reference sequence). The CDR3 has 13 amino acids.

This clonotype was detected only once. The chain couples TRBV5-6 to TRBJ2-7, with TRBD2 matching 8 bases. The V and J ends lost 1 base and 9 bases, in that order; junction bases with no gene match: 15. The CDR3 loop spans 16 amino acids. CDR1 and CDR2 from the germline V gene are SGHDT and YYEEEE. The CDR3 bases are TGTGCCAGCAGCTTGAGTGTAATTCGGGGGGGAAGCGGGCAGTACTTC. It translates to CASSLSVIRGGSGQYF.

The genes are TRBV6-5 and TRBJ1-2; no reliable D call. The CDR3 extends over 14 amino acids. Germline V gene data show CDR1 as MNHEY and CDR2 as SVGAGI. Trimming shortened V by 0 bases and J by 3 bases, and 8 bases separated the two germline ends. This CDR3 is CASSYSMADYGYTF. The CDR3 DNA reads TGTGCCAGCAGTTACTCGATGGCGGACTATGGCTACACCTTC.

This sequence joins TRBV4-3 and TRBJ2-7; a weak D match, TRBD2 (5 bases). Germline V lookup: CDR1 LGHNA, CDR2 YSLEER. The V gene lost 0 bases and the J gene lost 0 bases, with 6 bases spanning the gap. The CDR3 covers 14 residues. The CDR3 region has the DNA TGCGCCAGCAGCCAAGAGGAGGCCTCCTACGAGCAGTACTTC. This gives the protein CASSQEEASYEQYF.

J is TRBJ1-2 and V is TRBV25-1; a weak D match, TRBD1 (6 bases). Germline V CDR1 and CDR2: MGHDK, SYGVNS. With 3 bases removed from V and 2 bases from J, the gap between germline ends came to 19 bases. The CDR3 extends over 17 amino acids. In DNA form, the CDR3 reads TGTGCCAGCAGTGATTCCCAAAGGACAGATCCAAACTATGGCTACACCTTC. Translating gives CASSDSQRTDPNYGYTF.

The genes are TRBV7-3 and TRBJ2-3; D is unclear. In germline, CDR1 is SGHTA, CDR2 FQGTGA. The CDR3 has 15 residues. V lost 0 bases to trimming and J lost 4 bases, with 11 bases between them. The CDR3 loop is CASSLTLSKPDTQYF. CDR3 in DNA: TGTGCCAGCAGCTTAACGTTGTCTAAACCAGATACGCAGTATTTT.